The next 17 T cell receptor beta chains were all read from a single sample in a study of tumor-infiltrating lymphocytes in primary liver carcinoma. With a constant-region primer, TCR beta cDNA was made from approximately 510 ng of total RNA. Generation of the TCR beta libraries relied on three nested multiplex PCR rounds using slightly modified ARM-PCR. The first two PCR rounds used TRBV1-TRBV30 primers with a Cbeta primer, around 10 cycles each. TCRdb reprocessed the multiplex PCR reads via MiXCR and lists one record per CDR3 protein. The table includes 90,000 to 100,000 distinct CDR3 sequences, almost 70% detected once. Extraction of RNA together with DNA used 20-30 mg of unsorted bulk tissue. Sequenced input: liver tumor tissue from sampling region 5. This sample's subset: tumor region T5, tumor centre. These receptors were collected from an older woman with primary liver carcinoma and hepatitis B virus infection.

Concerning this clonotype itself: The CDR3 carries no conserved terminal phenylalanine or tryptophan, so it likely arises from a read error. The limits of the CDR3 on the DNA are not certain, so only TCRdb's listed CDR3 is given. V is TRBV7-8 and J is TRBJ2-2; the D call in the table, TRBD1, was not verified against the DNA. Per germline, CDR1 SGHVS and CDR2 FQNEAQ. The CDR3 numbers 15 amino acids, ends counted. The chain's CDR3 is CASSLGGGYAGEPFI.

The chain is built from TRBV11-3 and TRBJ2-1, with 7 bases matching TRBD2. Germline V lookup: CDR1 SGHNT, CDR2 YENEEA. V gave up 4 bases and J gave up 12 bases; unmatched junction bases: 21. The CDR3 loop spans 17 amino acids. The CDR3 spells CASSSGRGEWGVDGQFF. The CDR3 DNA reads TGTGCCAGCAGCTCGGGTCGGGGGGAGTGGGGTGTCGATGGGCAGTTCTTC.

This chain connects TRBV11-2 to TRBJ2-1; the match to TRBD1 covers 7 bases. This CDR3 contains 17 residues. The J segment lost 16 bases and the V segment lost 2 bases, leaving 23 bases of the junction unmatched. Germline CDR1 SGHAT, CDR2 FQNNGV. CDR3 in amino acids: CASSLTHGHGYRGDHFF. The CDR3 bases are TGTGCCAGCAGCTTAACCCACGGACACGGGTACAGGGGTGACCACTTCTTC.

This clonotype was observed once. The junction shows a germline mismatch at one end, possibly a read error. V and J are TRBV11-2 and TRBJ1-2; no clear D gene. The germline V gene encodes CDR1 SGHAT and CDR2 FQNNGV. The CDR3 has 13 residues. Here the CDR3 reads CAGSLNRNYGYTF. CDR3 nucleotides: TGTGCCGGCAGCTTAAACAGAAACTATGGCTACACCTTC.

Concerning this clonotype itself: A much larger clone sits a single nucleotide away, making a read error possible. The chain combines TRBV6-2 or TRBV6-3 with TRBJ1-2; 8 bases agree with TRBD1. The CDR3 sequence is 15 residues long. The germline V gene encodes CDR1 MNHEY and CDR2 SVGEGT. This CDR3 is CASRRDRGSYYVYTF. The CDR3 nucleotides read TGTGCCAGCAGACGTGACAGGGGATCTTACTATGTCTACACCTTC.

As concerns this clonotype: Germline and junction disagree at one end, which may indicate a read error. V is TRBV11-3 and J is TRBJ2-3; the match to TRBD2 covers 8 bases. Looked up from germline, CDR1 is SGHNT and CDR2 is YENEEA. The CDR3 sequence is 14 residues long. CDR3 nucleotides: TGTGGCAACAGCTTCAGGACTAGCACAGATATGCAGTATTTT. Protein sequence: CGNSFRTSTDMQYF.

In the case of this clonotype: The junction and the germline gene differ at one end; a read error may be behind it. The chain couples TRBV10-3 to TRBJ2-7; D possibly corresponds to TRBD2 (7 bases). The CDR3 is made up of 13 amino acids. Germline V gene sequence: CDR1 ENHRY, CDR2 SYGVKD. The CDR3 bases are TGTGCCATCCGGAGGGAACAGGGAGGGGAGCAATACTTC. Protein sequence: CAIRREQGGEQYF.

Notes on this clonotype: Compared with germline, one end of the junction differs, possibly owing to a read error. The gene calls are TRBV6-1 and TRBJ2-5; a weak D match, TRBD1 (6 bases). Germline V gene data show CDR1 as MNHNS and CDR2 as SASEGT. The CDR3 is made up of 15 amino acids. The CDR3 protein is CAGSELGAGEKTQYF. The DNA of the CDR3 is TGTGCCGGCAGTGAATTGGGGGCTGGGGAGAAGACCCAGTACTTC.

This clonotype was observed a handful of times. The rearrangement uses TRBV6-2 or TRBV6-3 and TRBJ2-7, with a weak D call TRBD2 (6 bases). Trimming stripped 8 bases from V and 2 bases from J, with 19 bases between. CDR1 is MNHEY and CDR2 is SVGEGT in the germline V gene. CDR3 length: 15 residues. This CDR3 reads CASSTLRGSAYEQYF. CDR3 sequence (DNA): TGTGCCAGCTCCACATTACGGGGGAGCGCCTACGAGCAGTACTTC.

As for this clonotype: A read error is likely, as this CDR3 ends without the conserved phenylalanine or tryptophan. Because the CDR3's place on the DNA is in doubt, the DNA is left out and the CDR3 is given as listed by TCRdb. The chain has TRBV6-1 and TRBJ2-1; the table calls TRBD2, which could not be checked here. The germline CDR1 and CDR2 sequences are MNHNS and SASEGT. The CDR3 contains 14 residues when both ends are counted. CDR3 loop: CATRAEDSYNEQFL.

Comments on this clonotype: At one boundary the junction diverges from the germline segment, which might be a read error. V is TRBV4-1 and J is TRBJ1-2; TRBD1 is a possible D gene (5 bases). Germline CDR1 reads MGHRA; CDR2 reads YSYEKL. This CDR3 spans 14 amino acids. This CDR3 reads CAISQEGRSYGYTF. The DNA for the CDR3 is TGCGCCATCAGCCAAGAGGGGCGAAGCTATGGTTACACCTTC.

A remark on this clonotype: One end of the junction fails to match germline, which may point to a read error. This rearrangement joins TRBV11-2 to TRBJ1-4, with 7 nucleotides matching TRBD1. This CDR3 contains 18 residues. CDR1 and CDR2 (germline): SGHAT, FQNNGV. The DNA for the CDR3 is TGTGCCAGCAGCTTGACAGGGTCCACTCGAGCAACTAATGAAGAACTGTTTTTT. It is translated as CASSLTGSTRATNEELFF.

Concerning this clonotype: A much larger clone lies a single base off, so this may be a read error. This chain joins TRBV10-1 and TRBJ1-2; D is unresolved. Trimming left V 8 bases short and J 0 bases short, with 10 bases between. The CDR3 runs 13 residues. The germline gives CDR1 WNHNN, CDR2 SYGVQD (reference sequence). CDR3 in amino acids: CASYPDANYGYTF. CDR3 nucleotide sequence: TGCGCCAGCTATCCAGACGCTAACTATGGCTACACCTTC.

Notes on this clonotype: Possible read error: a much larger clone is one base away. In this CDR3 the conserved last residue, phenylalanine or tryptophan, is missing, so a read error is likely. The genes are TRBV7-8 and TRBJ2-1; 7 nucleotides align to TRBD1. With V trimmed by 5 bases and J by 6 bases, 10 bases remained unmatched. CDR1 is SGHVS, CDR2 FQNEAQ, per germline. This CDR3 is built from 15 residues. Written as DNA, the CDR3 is TGTGCCAGCAGCCGCCGGGACAGCCTCCTCAATGAGCAGTTCCTC. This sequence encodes CASSRRDSLLNEQFL.

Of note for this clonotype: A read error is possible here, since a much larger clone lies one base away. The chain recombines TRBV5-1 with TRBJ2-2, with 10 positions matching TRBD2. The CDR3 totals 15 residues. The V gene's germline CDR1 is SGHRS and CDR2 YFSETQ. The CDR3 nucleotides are TGCGCCAACAGCGGCAGCGGGAGGGGGACCGGGGAGCTGTTTTTT. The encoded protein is CANSGSGRGTGELFF.

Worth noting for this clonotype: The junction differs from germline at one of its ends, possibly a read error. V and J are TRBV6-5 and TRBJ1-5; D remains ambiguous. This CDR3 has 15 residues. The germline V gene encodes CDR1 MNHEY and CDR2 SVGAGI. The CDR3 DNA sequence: TGTGCCAGCAGTAAAGGAAGATTGGGCAATCACCCCCAGCATTTT. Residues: CASSKGRLGNHPQHF.

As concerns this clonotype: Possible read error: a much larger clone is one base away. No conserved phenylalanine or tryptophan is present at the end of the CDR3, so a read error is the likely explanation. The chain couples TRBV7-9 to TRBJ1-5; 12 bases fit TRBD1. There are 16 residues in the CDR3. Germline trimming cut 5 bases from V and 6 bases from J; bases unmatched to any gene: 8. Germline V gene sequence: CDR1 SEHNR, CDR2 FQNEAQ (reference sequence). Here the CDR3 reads CASSRGDRGQGQPQHL. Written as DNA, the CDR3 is TGTGCCAGCAGCCGTGGGGACAGGGGGCAAGGTCAGCCCCAGCATCTT.